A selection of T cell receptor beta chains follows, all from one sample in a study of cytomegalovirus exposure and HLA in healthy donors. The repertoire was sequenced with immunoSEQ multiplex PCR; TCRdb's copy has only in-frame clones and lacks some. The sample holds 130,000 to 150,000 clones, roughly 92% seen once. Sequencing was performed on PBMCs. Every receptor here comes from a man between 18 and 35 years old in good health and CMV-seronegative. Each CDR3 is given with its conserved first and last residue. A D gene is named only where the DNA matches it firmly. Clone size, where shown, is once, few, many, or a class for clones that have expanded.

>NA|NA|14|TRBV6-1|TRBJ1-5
TGTGCCAGCAGTGGTTTTAGACAGAAACAGCCCCAGCATTTT
CASSGFRQKQPQHF
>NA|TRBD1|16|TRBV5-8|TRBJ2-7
TGTGCCAGCAGCTTGGGTCCGGGACAGCCTACTTACGAGCAGTACTTC
CASSLGPGQPTYEQYF
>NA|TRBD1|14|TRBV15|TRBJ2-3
TGTGCCACCAGCAGGGGACAGGGCACAGATACGCAGTATTTT
CATSRGQGTDTQYF
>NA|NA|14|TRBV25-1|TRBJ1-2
TGTGCCAGCAGGGAAACAGGGATGGGGTCTGGCTACACCTTC
CASRETGMGSGYTF
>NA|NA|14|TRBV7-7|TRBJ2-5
TGTGCCAGCAGCCCTCAAGCGGCCGGAGAGACCCAGTACTTC
CASSPQAAGETQYF
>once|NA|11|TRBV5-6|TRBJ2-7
TGTGCCAGCAGCTTGAGCCGCGAGCAGTACTTC
CASSLSREQYF
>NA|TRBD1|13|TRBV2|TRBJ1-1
TGTGCCAGCAGTTCGACAGGGGTAACTGAAGCTTTCTTT
CASSSTGVTEAFF
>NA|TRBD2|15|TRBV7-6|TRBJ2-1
TGTGCCAGCAGCCCATTTAGCGGGGGGATCAATGAGCAGTTCTTC
CASSPFSGGINEQFF
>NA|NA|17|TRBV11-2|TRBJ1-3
TGTGCCAGCAGCGTCATCCGGGGGAAGGGGTCTGGAAACACCATATATTTT
CASSVIRGKGSGNTIYF
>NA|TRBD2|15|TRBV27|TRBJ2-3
TGTGCCAGCACGGGGGGGTGGGCACGCACAGATACGCAGTATTTT
CASTGGWARTDTQYF
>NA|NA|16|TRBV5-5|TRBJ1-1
TGTGCCAGCAGCTTGGTTTCCCCCACAGTTCGCCCTGAAGCTTTCTTT
CASSLVSPTVRPEAFF
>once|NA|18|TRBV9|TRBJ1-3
TGTGCCAGCAGCGGCGGGGGCAGGGCCCCCATCTCTGGAAACACCATATATTTT
CASSGGGRAPISGNTIYF
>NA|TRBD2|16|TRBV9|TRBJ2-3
TGTGCCAGCAGCGTAGCGGCTAGCGGAGCCACAGATACGCAGTATTTT
CASSVAASGATDTQYF
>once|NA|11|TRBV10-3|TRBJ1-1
TGTGCCATCGGAGTGAACACTGAAGCTTTCTTT
CAIGVNTEAFF
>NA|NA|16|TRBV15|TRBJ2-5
TGTGCCACCAGCAGACTGACTGGCAGGGTGGGAGAGACCCAGTACTTC
CATSRLTGRVGETQYF
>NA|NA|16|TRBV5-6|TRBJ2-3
TGTGCCAGCAGCTTGGGGCGGTACCTAGAAACAGATACGCAGTATTTT
CASSLGRYLETDTQYF
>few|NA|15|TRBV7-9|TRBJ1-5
TGTGCCAGCAGCTGGCCCCGGGTTTTCAATCAGCCCCAGCATTTT
CASSWPRVFNQPQHF
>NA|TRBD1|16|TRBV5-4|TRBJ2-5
TGTGCCAGCAGCGGAAGGACAGGGGTTAGGCAAGAGACCCAGTACTTC
CASSGRTGVRQETQYF
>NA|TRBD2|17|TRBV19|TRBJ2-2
TGTGCCAGTAGTATAGGAGGGCTAGCGGCGAACACCGGGGAGCTGTTTTTT
CASSIGGLAANTGELFF
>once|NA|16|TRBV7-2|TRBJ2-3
TGTGCCAGCAGCCGGAATCAGAGGCTCCGCACAGATACGCAGTATTTT
CASSRNQRLRTDTQYF
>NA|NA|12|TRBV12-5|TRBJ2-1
TGTGCTAGTGGTCCGACAATATATGAGCAGTTCTTC
CASGPTIYEQFF
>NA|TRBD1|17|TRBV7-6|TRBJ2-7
TGTGCCAGCAGCTTAGGACAGGCTGGACAGGGAGCCTACGAGCAGTACTTC
CASSLGQAGQGAYEQYF
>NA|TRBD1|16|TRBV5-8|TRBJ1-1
TGTGCCAGCAGCTTGGGCGTTTGGACAGGGTTCACTGAAGCTTTCTTT
CASSLGVWTGFTEAFF
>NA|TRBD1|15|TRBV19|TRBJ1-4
TGTGCCAGTAGTTCTACAGGGGGCGCGAGCGAAAAACTGTTTTTT
CASSSTGGASEKLFF
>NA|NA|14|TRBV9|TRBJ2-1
TGTGCCAGCAGCGTAGGAAAGTTAGTCAATGAGCAGTTCTTC
CASSVGKLVNEQFF
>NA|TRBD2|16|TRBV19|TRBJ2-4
TGTGCCAGTAGTCAACGCTTAGCGGGGGGTGAGTCCATTCAGTACTTC
CASSQRLAGGESIQYF
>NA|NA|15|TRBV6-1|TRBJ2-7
TGTGCCAGCAGTGAAGCTATAGGGGCCCATTCCGAGCAGTACTTC
CASSEAIGAHSEQYF
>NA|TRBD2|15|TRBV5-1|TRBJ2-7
TGCGCCAGCGGGTTTACTAGCGGGGGTTCCTACGAGCAGTACTTC
CASGFTSGGSYEQYF
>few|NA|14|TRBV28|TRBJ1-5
TGTGCCAGCAGCCGGACAGATTTCAATCAGCCCCAGCATTTT
CASSRTDFNQPQHF
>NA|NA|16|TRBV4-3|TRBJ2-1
TGCGCCAGCAGCCAAGATAACACCGGGAAGTACAATGAGCAGTTCTTC
CASSQDNTGKYNEQFF
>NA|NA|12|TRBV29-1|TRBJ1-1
TGCAGCGTTGGGACAGCGAAGACTGAAGCTTTCTTT
CSVGTAKTEAFF
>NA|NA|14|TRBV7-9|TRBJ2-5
TGTGCCAGCAGCCGCGGGGACTACCAAGAGACCCAGTACTTC
CASSRGDYQETQYF
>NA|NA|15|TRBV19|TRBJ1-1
TGTGCCAGTAGTATAGCGGGGTTAGTGGACACTGAAGCTTTCTTT
CASSIAGLVDTEAFF
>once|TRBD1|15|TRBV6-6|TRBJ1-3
TGTGCCAGCAGTCACGGACAGGGAGGTAGAAACACCATATATTTT
CASSHGQGGRNTIYF
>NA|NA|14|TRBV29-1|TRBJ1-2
TGCAGCGTTGCCCACCCTGGGGGGGAGAATGGCTACACCTTC
CSVAHPGGENGYTF
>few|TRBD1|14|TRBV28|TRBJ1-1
TGTGCCAGCAGTCTCCGGACAGGGAACACTGAAGCTTTCTTT
CASSLRTGNTEAFF
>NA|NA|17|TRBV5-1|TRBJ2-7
TGCGCCAGCAGCTTGACCAACCCGACAGGTTCCTCCTACGAGCAGTACTTC
CASSLTNPTGSSYEQYF
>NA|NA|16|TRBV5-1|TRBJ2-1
TGCGCTACCCAGCCTGGATGGGAAGGACTTTACAATGAGCAGTTCTTC
CATQPGWEGLYNEQFF
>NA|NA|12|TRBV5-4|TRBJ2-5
TGTGCCAGCAAGCAGGACCAAGAGACCCAGTACTTC
CASKQDQETQYF
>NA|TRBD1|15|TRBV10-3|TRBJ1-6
TGTGCCATCAGTGCCGGGACAGCGCTTAATTCACCCCTCCACTTT
CAISAGTALNSPLHF
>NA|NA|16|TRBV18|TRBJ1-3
TGTGCCAGCTCACCGGACGGGGATTACTCGGGAAACACCATATATTTT
CASSPDGDYSGNTIYF
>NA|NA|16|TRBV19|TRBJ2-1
TGTGCCAGTAGTATAGATCAACTAGGCGGCTACAATGAGCAGTTCTTC
CASSIDQLGGYNEQFF
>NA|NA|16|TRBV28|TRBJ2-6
TGTGCCAGCAGAGTGACAGGGACTTCTGGGGCCAACGTCCTGACTTTC
CASRVTGTSGANVLTF
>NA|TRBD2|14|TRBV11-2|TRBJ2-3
TGTGCCAGCAGCTCGGGACTAATCACAGATACGCAGTATTTT
CASSSGLITDTQYF
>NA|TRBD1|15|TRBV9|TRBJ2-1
TGTGCCAGCAGCTCCAGACAGGGTCTTTACAATGAGCAGTTCTTC
CASSSRQGLYNEQFF
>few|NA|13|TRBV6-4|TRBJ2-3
TGTGCCAGCAGTGTAGCTAGCACAGATACGCAGTATTTT
CASSVASTDTQYF
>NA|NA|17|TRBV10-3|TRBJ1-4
TGTGCCATCAGTGAGTCCCCAGGGGTCGCAACTAATGAAAAACTGTTTTTT
CAISESPGVATNEKLFF
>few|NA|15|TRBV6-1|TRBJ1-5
TGTGCCAGCAGTGCCGGGTCCGGCGGCAATCAGCCCCAGCATTTT
CASSAGSGGNQPQHF
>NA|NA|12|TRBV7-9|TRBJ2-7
TGTGCCAGCAGCGTATTCTCCTACGAGCAGTACTTC
CASSVFSYEQYF